The rows below give T cell receptor beta chains drawn from one sample of a study of monozygotic twins with inflammatory bowel disease. TCRdb re-called the 5' RACE reads, yielding one record per CDR3 amino acid sequence without DNA. The table for this sample gives approximately 140,000 distinct CDR3 sequences. Sequencing was performed on blood. The source of these receptors is a human donor with ulcerative colitis or Crohn's disease, or a healthy co-twin of an affected twin (not recorded which). The CDR3 runs from the conserved cysteine through the conserved F or W. Fields, in order: CDR3 protein, J gene, V gene.

CASSRTSGRSDTQYF TRBJ2-3 TRBV7-2
CASSLFNQGFGTEAFF TRBJ1-1 TRBV5-4
CASSGWREHQETQYF TRBJ2-5 TRBV5-1
CASSYSVEDQETQYF TRBJ2-5 TRBV6-2/TRBV6-3
CASSQDRKAFF TRBJ1-1 TRBV4-2
CASSLTQGTYGYTF TRBJ1-2 TRBV5-1
CSVEGRDSNQPQHF TRBJ1-5 TRBV29-1
CASSLGVSGIYGYTF TRBJ1-2 TRBV7-9
CASSKGNIGSPLHF TRBJ1-6 TRBV7-6
CASSATGQFYEQYF TRBJ2-7 TRBV2
CSAIRSGAQGRRTQYF TRBJ2-3 TRBV20-1
CASSQFTATNTGELFF TRBJ2-2 TRBV4-1
CASSPGQASSTDTQYF TRBJ2-3 TRBV4-1
CASREGRGGNQPQHF TRBJ1-5 TRBV27
CASSKSQGWGYTF TRBJ1-2 TRBV7-2
CASSLAYPGAPDTQYF TRBJ2-3 TRBV5-1
CASSLVPTSQETQYF TRBJ2-5 TRBV5-6
CASSYDRINEAFF TRBJ1-1 TRBV7-9
CASRSFQGPRETQYF TRBJ2-5 TRBV6-1
CASSSSGDSYNEQFF TRBJ2-1 TRBV11-1
CASSMDPYGYTF TRBJ1-2 TRBV25-1
CASSPSSSGGGTDTQYF TRBJ2-3 TRBV9
CSAIGQGGQPQHF TRBJ1-5 TRBV20-1
CASSRNQGNTEAFF TRBJ1-1 TRBV7-2
CASRPGLGSTDTQYF TRBJ2-3 TRBV5-1
CASSPPWGAKNIQYF TRBJ2-4 TRBV18
CASRPDRASTEAFF TRBJ1-1 TRBV6-2/TRBV6-3
CSARTGARNTIYF TRBJ1-3 TRBV20-1
CSARTLDSSSYNEQFF TRBJ2-1 TRBV20-1
CASSEARGLYEQYF TRBJ2-7 TRBV6-1
CAWSIQGFYEQYF TRBJ2-7 TRBV30
CASNSRAGGSTDTQYF TRBJ2-3 TRBV7-2
CASSLGSGIGEQFF TRBJ2-1 TRBV3-1
CSARDSGRYQETQYF TRBJ2-5 TRBV20-1
CASSLSTVSGNTIYF TRBJ1-3 TRBV5-1
CASTPDRVPQPQHF TRBJ1-5 TRBV19
CASSPPGGQSGYGYTF TRBJ1-2 TRBV18
CASSLPGAGVGNEQFF TRBJ2-1 TRBV7-2
CASSVGRDRRSYEQYF TRBJ2-7 TRBV9
CASSQEVDYSNQPQHF TRBJ1-5 TRBV7-8
CASSSLRAAGEQFF TRBJ2-1 TRBV7-9
CASRQGQGNNYGYTF TRBJ1-2 TRBV7-2
CASIHYLQGTEAFF TRBJ1-1 TRBV27
CSVAASGGQDSGNTIYF TRBJ1-3 TRBV29-1
CASSQDGDQPQHF TRBJ1-5 TRBV11-1
CSARGQGSRNEQFF TRBJ2-1 TRBV20-1
CASSMDRRATNEKLFF TRBJ1-4 TRBV18
CASSLAGRGHNEQFF TRBJ2-1 TRBV5-4
CASSFGNMLQALNEKLFF TRBJ1-4 TRBV11-2
CASSREVQETQYF TRBJ2-5 TRBV5-1
CASSTRGNSYNEQFF TRBJ2-1 TRBV18
CASSSGGQRYEQYF TRBJ2-7 TRBV5-4
CASSQRTSGDTQYF TRBJ2-3 TRBV5-1
CASTPTGSRAGAYNEQFF TRBJ2-1 TRBV11-2
CASSKAAGLNSPLHF TRBJ1-6 TRBV7-8